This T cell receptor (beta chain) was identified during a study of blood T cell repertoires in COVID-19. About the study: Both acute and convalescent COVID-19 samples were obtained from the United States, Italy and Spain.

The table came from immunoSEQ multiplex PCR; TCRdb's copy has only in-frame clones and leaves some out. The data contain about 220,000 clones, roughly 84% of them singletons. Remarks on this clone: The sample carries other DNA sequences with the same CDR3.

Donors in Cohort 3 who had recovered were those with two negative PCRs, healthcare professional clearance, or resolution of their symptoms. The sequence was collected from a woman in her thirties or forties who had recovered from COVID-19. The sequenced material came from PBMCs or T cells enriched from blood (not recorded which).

This CDR3 is CASSLLAGGSNTGELFF. In DNA form, the CDR3 reads TGCGCCAGCAGCTTATTAGCGGGAGGGAGTAACACCGGGGAGCTGTTTTTT. V usage is TRBV5-1 and J usage is TRBJ2-2, with 11 bases identical to TRBD2. This CDR3 region has 17 residues. CDR1 SGHRS and CDR2 YFSETQ come from the germline V gene. The V and J ends lost 2 bases and 2 bases, in that order; junction bases with no gene match: 5.